Sequencing of this T cell receptor (beta chain) was carried out in a study of blood T cell repertoires in COVID-19. Study information: Researchers got acute and convalescent COVID-19 samples from the United States, Italy and Spain. In each case, the material was cDNA or gDNA derived from T cells, B-cell-depleted T cells, or PBMCs.

The CDR3 has 14 amino acids. The trim removed 3 bases at V and 5 bases at J, leaving 3 bases unmatched. Germline V lookup: CDR1 MDHEN, CDR2 SYDVKM. In the authors' workflow: Using reference gene primer amplification, nucleated cell counts were estimated. Clones were read by immunoSEQ multiplex PCR, and TCRdb kept only the in-frame ones, dropping some. The DNA gave D and trimming, while V, J and clone size come from that table. The table lists under 45,000 clones, approximately 82% of them singletons. The specimen was peripheral blood. This TCR was sampled from a woman older than 75 with active or convalescent COVID-19. The chain carries TRBV28 and TRBJ1-3; 8 bases fit TRBD1. CDR3 residues: CASSFGTGRNTIYF. The CDR3 DNA reads as TGTGCCAGCAGTTTCGGGACAGGAAGAAACACCATATATTTT.